The TCR beta chain described here comes from a study of T cell changes during pregnancy in multiple sclerosis. Germline V gives CDR1 SGDLS, CDR2 YYNGEE. Trimming left V 0 bases short and J 11 bases short, with 14 bases between. The CDR3 runs 13 residues. The table came from immunoSEQ multiplex PCR; TCRdb's copy has only in-frame clones and leaves some out. The sample holds tens of thousands of clones; approximately 93% are singletons and the top ten take more than 2%. Here the sequenced sample was peripheral blood, taken in the second trimester of pregnancy. The clonotype originates from a female donor with multiple sclerosis, enrolled in a pregnancy study. The chain couples TRBV9 to TRBJ1-1, with D unclear. CDR3 loop: CASSVVKGGGAFF. The CDR3 DNA is TGTGCCAGCAGCGTAGTCAAGGGCGGAGGGGCTTTCTTT.